This T cell receptor (beta chain) was found in a study of cytomegalovirus exposure and HLA in healthy donors. Overall study findings and caveats: As a later analysis revealed, most CMV-associated TCR beta chains appeared HLA-restricted. A later analysis reported that several of the most significant clusters appeared to be linked to common viral pathogens, among them Epstein-Barr virus.

Each donor was healthy, and each was a bone marrow donor. CDR3 length equals 14 residues. Germline-derived CDR1 and CDR2 are ENHRY and SYGVKD. After removal of 6 bases from V and 1 base from J, the junction contained 3 bases not matched to a gene. In regard to this clone: Its cognate antigen is unknown.

PCR used 60 Vbeta primers and 13 Jbeta primers. Generated by immunoSEQ multiplex PCR, the TCRdb table keeps only in-frame clones and is missing some. This sample has 150,000 or so clones; around 79% occur once, and the top ten carry approximately 8%. The receptor was derived from a man aged 25-45 years in good health and CMV-seropositive. Sequencing input: PBMCs. The chain recombines TRBV10-3 with TRBJ1-1, with 9 bases matching TRBD1. This chain's CDR3 is CAISWGQGNTEAFF. For the CDR3, the DNA is TGTGCCATCAGCTGGGGACAGGGGAACACTGAAGCTTTCTTT.